A single TCR beta chain is shown here with its context. Antigen specificity is unknown. This sample was taken from a study of cytomegalovirus exposure and HLA in healthy donors. Broader study findings: The authors enumerated some 160 TCR beta chains as linked to cytomegalovirus. Based on reports, TCR beta sequences accurately predicted HLA-A and HLA-B alleles for most subjects.

The donors gave bone marrow, and they were healthy. 13 Jbeta primers and 60 Vbeta primers were used for the PCR. Sequencing used immunoSEQ multiplex PCR; TCRdb keeps in-frame clones, though not all of them. The sample carries 84,000 or so clones, around 84% recorded once. This TCR was sampled from a woman in her forties or fifties in good health and CMV-seronegative. The sample was PBMCs.

The CDR3 here is CASSLRDSMNTEAFF. For the CDR3, the DNA is TGTGCCAGCAGCTTAAGGGACAGCATGAACACTGAAGCTTTCTTT. The rearrangement uses TRBV7-9 and TRBJ1-1, with 7 bases lining up with TRBD1. This CDR3 spans 15 amino acids. V lost 2 bases, J lost 0 bases, and 3 bases stayed unmatched. Germline V gives CDR1 SEHNR, CDR2 FQNEAQ (reference sequence).